Below, 9 T cell receptor beta chains from the same sample are listed, as sequenced in a study of T-cell memory formation after mild COVID-19. A single record per CDR3 protein comes from TCRdb applying MiXCR to the 5' RACE reads. The table lists a few hundred thousand distinct CDR3 sequences, roughly a tenth of them singletons. Material: PBMCs or a T cell subset sorted from them (not recorded which). These receptors originate from a man between 18 and 29 years old who had mild COVID-19 (a few samples of this study predate the infection). Cell type and time point are not known.

The V call is TRBV5-6, the J call TRBJ2-2, with 7 positions matching TRBD1. V lost 2 bases and J lost 3; bases outside the gene matches: 4. CDR1 and CDR2 (germline): SGHDT, YYEEEE. The CDR3 runs to 15 residues. The DNA of the CDR3 is TGTGCCAGCAGCTTTACCGGGACAGACACCGGGGAGCTGTTTTTT. Its protein is CASSFTGTDTGELFF.

Only a few counts were recorded for this clonotype. This sequence joins TRBV4-3 and TRBJ2-1; 7 bases are shared with TRBD1. From germline, CDR1 is LGHNA and CDR2 YSLEER. The CDR3 runs to 13 residues. Trimming removed 3 bases from V and 15 bases from J; junction bases left unmatched: 11. Written as DNA, the CDR3 is TGCGCCAGCAGCCATGAACCGGGACAGAAGGGGTTCTTC. This translates into CASSHEPGQKGFF.

This chain connects TRBV3-1 to TRBJ1-5; D is unclear. Between the trimmed V and J ends, which lost 1 base and 3 bases, there was a span of 7 bases. This CDR3 has 14 amino acids. Per germline, CDR1 LGHDT and CDR2 YNNKEL (reference sequence). As DNA, the CDR3 is TGTGCCAGCAGCCAAGGAGACCCCAATCAGCCCCAGCATTTT. This sequence encodes CASSQGDPNQPQHF.

This clonotype was seen repeatedly, ten times or more. J is TRBJ2-5 and V is TRBV11-2; 8 bases agree with TRBD1. The V and J ends lost 0 bases and 3 bases, in that order; junction bases with no gene match: 6. CDR1 and CDR2 (germline): SGHAT, FQNNGV. The CDR3 has 16 amino acids. The DNA for the CDR3 is TGTGCCAGCAGCTTAGATGGCAGGGGGCGGGAAGAGACCCAGTACTTC. Residues: CASSLDGRGREETQYF. The full variable domain, with the rest looked up from reference TRBV11-2 and TRBJ2-5, is EAGVAQSPRYKIIEKRQSVAFWCNPISGHATLYWYQQILGQGPKLLIQFQNNGVVDDSQLPKDRFSAERLKGVDSTLKIQPAKLEDSAVYLCASSLDGRGREETQYFGPGTRLLVL.

This clonotype appeared a few times. The chain employs TRBV11-2 and TRBJ2-3; no firm D call. This CDR3 region has 15 residues. Trimming took off 5 bases at V and 1 base at J, with 13 bases between the two ends. CDR1 is SGHAT, CDR2 FQNNGV, per germline. The CDR3 DNA reads as TGTGCCAGCAGCCCCCGGCCGGTTGGCACAGATACGCAGTATTTT. Translation gives CASSPRPVGTDTQYF. The full variable domain, its missing parts supplied by reference TRBV11-2 and TRBJ2-3, is EAGVAQSPRYKIIEKRQSVAFWCNPISGHATLYWYQQILGQGPKLLIQFQNNGVVDDSQLPKDRFSAERLKGVDSTLKIQPAKLEDSAVYLCASSPRPVGTDTQYFGPGTRLTVL.

The genes are TRBV6-5 and TRBJ2-2; D gene unclear. This CDR3 is 16 amino acids long. Germline assignment: CDR1 MNHEY and CDR2 SVGAGI. V was cut by 5 bases and J by 4 bases, with 17 bases left in between. As DNA, the CDR3 is TGTGCCAGCAGTCTCATCGGACGGAAGCGCACCGGGGAGCTGTTTTTT. Its translation is CASSLIGRKRTGELFF.

For the CDR3, the DNA is TGCGCCAGCAGCGGACAGGGGACCTACGAGCAGTACTTC. It specifies CASSGQGTYEQYF. The V call is TRBV5-1, the J call TRBJ2-7, with 9 bases identical to TRBD1. Germline CDR1 is SGHRS and CDR2 is YFSETQ. The length of the CDR3 is 13 residues. Trimming cost V 4 bases and J 2 bases; bases outside gene matches: 1.

This clonotype was counted a few times. The chain combines TRBV7-2 with TRBJ2-5; 11 nucleotides agree with TRBD2. The CDR3 sequence is 20 residues long. The ends lost 1 base at V and 0 bases at J; junction bases unmatched: 13. CDR1 and CDR2 (germline): SGHTA, FQGNSA. CDR3 amino acids: CASSLVAPPTSGSDQETQYF. Written as DNA, the CDR3 is TGTGCCAGCAGCTTAGTGGCCCCCCCAACTAGCGGGAGCGACCAAGAGACCCAGTACTTC.

The chain carries TRBV27 and TRBJ1-4; D not certain. The CDR3 totals 14 residues. Trimming took off 3 bases at V and 10 bases at J, with 15 bases between the two ends. CDR1 and CDR2 from the germline V gene are MNHEY and SMNVEV (reference sequence). Here the CDR3 reads CASSLGYPRGKLFF. The CDR3 nucleotides read TGTGCCAGCAGTTTGGGCTATCCGCGTGGAAAACTGTTTTTT. Together with reference TRBV27 and TRBJ1-4, the CDR3 gives the full variable domain: EAQVTQNPRYLITVTGKKLTVTCSQNMNHEYMSWYRQDPGLGLRQIYYSMNVEVTDKGDVPEGYKVSRKEKRNFPLILESPSPNQTSLYFCASSLGYPRGKLFFGSGTQLSVL.